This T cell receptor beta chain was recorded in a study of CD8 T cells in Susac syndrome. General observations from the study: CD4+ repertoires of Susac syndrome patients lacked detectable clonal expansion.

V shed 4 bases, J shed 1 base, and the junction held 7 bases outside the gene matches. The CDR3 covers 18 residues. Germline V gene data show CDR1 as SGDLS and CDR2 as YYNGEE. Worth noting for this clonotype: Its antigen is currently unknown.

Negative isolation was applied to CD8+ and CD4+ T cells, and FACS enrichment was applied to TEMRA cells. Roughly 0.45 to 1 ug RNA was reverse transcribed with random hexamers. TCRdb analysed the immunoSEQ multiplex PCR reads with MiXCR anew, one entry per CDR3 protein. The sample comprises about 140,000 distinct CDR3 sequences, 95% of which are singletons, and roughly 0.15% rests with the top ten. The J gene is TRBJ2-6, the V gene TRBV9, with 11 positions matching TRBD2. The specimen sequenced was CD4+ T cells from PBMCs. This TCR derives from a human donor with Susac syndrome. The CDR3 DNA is TGTGCCAGCAGCCCCCGCTTAGCGGGAGGGTCTGGGGCCAACGTCCTGACTTTC. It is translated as CASSPRLAGGSGANVLTF.